This TCR beta chain was sequenced for a study of blood T cell repertoires in COVID-19. For the study at large: Acute and convalescent COVID-19 samples came from the United States, Italy and Spain. From T cells, B-cell-depleted T cells, or PBMCs came the material, which was cDNA or gDNA.

CDR1 SGHNT and CDR2 YYREEE come from the germline V gene (reference sequence). V lost 0 bases and J 8 bases, leaving 8 bases between the germline ends. The CDR3 is 13 amino acids. Per the original methods: It was from reference gene primer amplification that nucleated cell counts were estimated. Data came from immunoSEQ multiplex PCR; TCRdb stores just in-frame clones and leaves some out. V and J calls and clone size follow that table, whereas D and trimming were derived from the DNA. The table includes 470,000 or so clones, approximately 83% detected once. The chain is built from TRBV5-4 and TRBJ1-4, with a tentative D call TRBD1 (6 bases). Sequenced sample: peripheral blood. The TCR comes from a human donor in a cohort sampled during active COVID-19. The CDR3 region is CASSLAGAEKLFF. CDR3 bases: TGTGCCAGCAGCTTGGCAGGGGCAGAAAAACTGTTTTTT.